One and the same sample provided the 20 T cell receptor beta chains below, sequenced in a study of cytomegalovirus exposure and HLA in healthy donors. The PCR employed 60 Vbeta primers together with 13 Jbeta primers. Produced via immunoSEQ multiplex PCR; TCRdb's table is partial and in-frame only. Of fewer than 120,000 clones listed, around 80% are singletons. Sequencing used PBMCs. Receptors were obtained from a woman aged 55 to 70 in good health and CMV-seropositive.

The genes are TRBV7-2 and TRBJ1-1; a weak D match, TRBD1 (6 bases). Germline lookup yields CDR1 SGHTA and CDR2 FQGNSA. V gave up 5 bases and J gave up 8 bases, with 21 bases separating them. This CDR3 comprises 15 residues. The CDR3 nucleotides are TGTGCCAGCAGCCCATCCGGAGGGGGGGCTGGAGAAGCTTTCTTT. Translation gives CASSPSGGGAGEAFF.

The chain is built from TRBV2 and TRBJ2-5; the D gene is possibly TRBD2 (6 bases). The DNA matches TRBJ2-7 better at its end, which makes the J call doubtful. Looked up from germline, CDR1 is SNHLY and CDR2 is FYNNEI. The CDR3 is made up of 15 amino acids. In nucleotides, the CDR3 is TGTGCCAGCAGTGGGGGCGGGACCGTCTCCTACGAGCAGTACTTC. Its translation: CASSGGGTVSYEQYF.

The chain is built from TRBV9 and TRBJ2-7; 8 bases fit TRBD2. CDR3 length: 15 amino acids. The V gene end was trimmed by 4 bases and the J gene end by 6 bases; junction bases not matched to a gene: 12. Germline CDR1 reads SGDLS; CDR2 reads YYNGEE. This chain's CDR3 is CASSPPSGSRGEQYF. CDR3 coding DNA: TGTGCCAGCAGCCCCCCAAGCGGGAGTCGTGGCGAGCAGTACTTC. Filled out from reference TRBV9 and TRBJ2-7, the complete variable domain reads DSGVTQTPKHLITATGQRVTLRCSPRSGDLSVYWYQQSLDQGLQFLIQYYNGEERAKGNILERFSAQQFPDLHSELNLSSLELGDSALYFCASSPPSGSRGEQYFGPGTRLTVT.

This clone came up a few times. The gene calls are TRBV5-6 and TRBJ1-6, with D unclear. The germline V gene has CDR1 SGHDT and CDR2 YYEEEE. Trimming removed 2 bases from V and 8 bases from J, with 14 bases in between. This CDR3 spans 15 amino acids. CDR3 sequence: CASSLRQATYSPLHF. CDR3 nucleotide sequence: TGTGCCAGCAGCTTACGACAAGCTACCTATTCACCCCTCCACTTT.

The CDR3 DNA sequence: TGTGCCAGCAGCTTAGTCGTGGCTAGCGGGAGTAATGAGCAGTTCTTC. This encodes CASSLVVASGSNEQFF. The V and J genes are TRBV7-2 and TRBJ2-1; the match to TRBD2 covers 10 bases. The CDR3 is 16 amino acids. V shed 1 base, J shed 7 bases, and the junction held 7 bases outside the gene matches. The germline CDR1 and CDR2 sequences are SGHTA and FQGNSA.

The genes are TRBV7-9 and TRBJ1-6; TRBD1 agrees at 7 bases. The germline V gene encodes CDR1 SEHNR and CDR2 FQNEAQ (reference sequence). CDR3 length equals 13 residues. Trimming took 5 bases from V and 12 from J; bases not matched to a gene: 7. The CDR3 DNA sequence: TGTGCCAGCAGCCCGGGACAGTCGCGACCCCTCCACTTT. It codes for CASSPGQSRPLHF.

V gene TRBV6-1 combines with J gene TRBJ1-1, with D unclear. Germline V gene lookup returns CDR1 MNHNS and CDR2 SASEGT. The V end was cut by 5 bases, the J end by 11 bases, with 21 bases between. The CDR3 totals 14 residues. In nucleotides, the CDR3 is TGTGCCAGCAGTCGTAAGGATACGGCCGCGAGGGCTTTCTTT. Its translation is CASSRKDTAARAFF.

CDR3 nucleotides: TGTGCAAGTCGCTCGGGACTAGCGGGAGTCGACTACGAGCAGTACTTC. Encoded protein: CASRSGLAGVDYEQYF. The V call is TRBV12-2, the J call TRBJ2-7; the D segment call TRBD2 is taken from the table without a DNA check. TRBV12-2 is reported as a pseudogene. The CDR3 covers 16 residues.

The rearrangement links TRBV27 to TRBJ2-1; D gene unclear. The CDR3 has 13 amino acids. CDR1 is MNHEY, CDR2 SMNVEV, per germline (reference sequence). Trimming took 5 bases from V and 9 from J, leaving 14 bases between them. CDR3 residues: CASSPQSWSEQFF. For the CDR3, the DNA is TGTGCCAGCAGTCCCCAGTCCTGGTCTGAGCAGTTCTTC.

The rearrangement uses TRBV4-2 and TRBJ2-3; TRBD2 matches 10 bases. The germline gives CDR1 LGHNA, CDR2 YNFKEQ. The CDR3 runs to 16 residues. V was clipped by 4 bases and J by 2 bases; unmatched bases: 6. CDR3 bases: TGTGCCAGCAGCCGAGCTAGCGGGAGATACACAGATACGCAGTATTTT. Its translation is CASSRASGRYTDTQYF.

In nucleotides, the CDR3 is TGTGCCAGCAGCTTAGGGCAGGGGATTAAAAATGAGCAGTTCTTC. It encodes CASSLGQGIKNEQFF. V gene TRBV7-9 combines with J gene TRBJ2-1; D possibly corresponds to TRBD1 (6 bases). This CDR3 has 15 residues. Trimming took off 1 base at V and 7 bases at J, with 14 bases between the two ends. CDR1 and CDR2 (germline): SEHNR, FQNEAQ (reference sequence). The whole variable domain, filled in from reference TRBV7-9 and TRBJ2-1, reads DTGVSQNPRHKITKRGQNVTFRCDPISEHNRLYWYRQTLGQGPEFLTYFQNEAQLEKSRLLSDRFSAERPKGSFSTLEIQRTEQGDSAMYLCASSLGQGIKNEQFFGPGTRLTVL.

The genes are TRBV15 and TRBJ2-5, with D unresolved. V lost 0 bases and J lost 2, with 10 bases in between. The CDR3 extends over 15 amino acids. The germline V gene has CDR1 LNHNV and CDR2 YYDKDF (reference sequence). This CDR3 is CATSRDLRQQETQYF. The CDR3 nucleotides are TGTGCCACCAGCAGAGATCTCAGGCAGCAAGAGACCCAGTACTTC.

The CDR3 region is CASSLEGRVEDTIYF. The CDR3 DNA reads TGTGCCAGCAGCTTAGAAGGCAGGGTAGAGGACACCATATATTTT. The chain employs TRBV13 and TRBJ1-3; the D gene is possibly TRBD1 (5 bases). Trimming shortened V by 1 base and J by 8 bases, and 15 bases separated the two germline ends. The CDR3 contains 15 residues. Germline values: CDR1 PRHDT, CDR2 FYEKMQ (reference sequence).

The chain recombines TRBV6-5 with TRBJ1-2, with D possibly being TRBD1 (6 bases). The germline CDR1 and CDR2 sequences are MNHEY and SVGAGI. V was shortened by 11 bases and J by 4 bases, with 20 bases between the two germline ends. The CDR3 spans 14 residues. CDR3 coding DNA: TGTGCCGTCAGGGAAACCGGGACATCCTATGGCTACACCTTC. Protein product: CAVRETGTSYGYTF.

J is TRBJ2-2 and V is TRBV6-5; 8 bases are shared with TRBD1. The ends lost 4 bases at V and 4 bases at J; junction bases unmatched: 8. The germline V gene has CDR1 MNHEY and CDR2 SVGAGI. The CDR3 is made up of 16 amino acids. The CDR3 coding sequence is TGTGCCAGCAGTTTCAGGGGGCTGGGATCCACCGGGGAGCTGTTTTTT. Its translation: CASSFRGLGSTGELFF.

This rearrangement joins TRBV7-9 to TRBJ2-1; 9 bases line up with TRBD2. The CDR3 is 14 amino acids. Looked up from germline, CDR1 is SEHNR and CDR2 is FQNEAQ (reference sequence). Trimming took 1 base from V and 9 from J; bases not matched to a gene: 4. Here the CDR3 reads CASSLGSGSAEQFF. CDR3 DNA sequence: TGTGCCAGCAGCTTAGGTAGCGGGAGTGCTGAGCAGTTCTTC.

The chain combines TRBV7-3 with TRBJ2-1, with 7 nucleotides matching TRBD2. The J segment lost 8 bases and the V segment lost 1 base, leaving 8 bases of the junction unmatched. The CDR3 spans 15 residues. Looked up from germline, CDR1 is SGHTA and CDR2 is FQGTGA. The CDR3 coding sequence is TGTGCCAGCAGCTTAATGTCCGGGAGGAGCGATGAGCAGTTCTTC. It encodes CASSLMSGRSDEQFF. Using reference TRBV7-3 and TRBJ2-1 for the parts outside the CDR3, the full variable domain is GAGVSQTPSNKVTEKGKYVELRCDPISGHTALYWYRQSLGQGPEFLIYFQGTGAADDSGLPNDRFFAVRPEGSVSTLKIQRTERGDSAVYLCASSLMSGRSDEQFFGPGTRLTVL.

The rearrangement joins TRBV7-6 to TRBJ2-5; TRBD2 is a possible D gene (6 bases). The CDR3 is made up of 13 amino acids. Germline CDR1 reads SGHVS; CDR2 reads FNYEAQ. Between the trimmed V and J ends, which lost 5 bases and 2 bases, there was a span of 9 bases. CDR3 region: CASSRDFQETQYF. CDR3 bases: TGTGCCAGCAGCCGGGACTTTCAAGAGACCCAGTACTTC.

This clone was seen once. The chain employs TRBV28 and TRBJ1-2; possible D gene TRBD1, 6 bases. Germline CDR1 reads MDHEN; CDR2 reads SYDVKM. The V and J ends lost 6 bases and 3 bases respectively, with 11 bases between them. The CDR3 is made up of 13 amino acids. The CDR3 coding sequence is TGTGCCAGCAGAACCGGGACATACTATGGCTACACCTTC. It specifies CASRTGTYYGYTF.

The chain links TRBV10-3 to TRBJ1-1; 9 bases agree with TRBD1. V shed 0 bases, J shed 4 bases, and the junction held 0 bases outside the gene matches. CDR1 and CDR2 (germline): ENHRY, SYGVKD. There are 14 residues in the CDR3. CDR3 nucleotides: TGTGCCATCAGTGAGTCGACAGGGGGCACTGAAGCTTTCTTT. Translating gives CAISESTGGTEAFF.